This entry lists 9 T cell receptor beta chains sequenced from one sample in a study of blood T cell repertoires in COVID-19. Sequenced by immunoSEQ multiplex PCR; TCRdb stores in-frame clones only, minus some. The data show about 120,000 clones, 75% to 90% seen once. The sequencing sample was made of peripheral blood. These TCRs come from a woman in her sixties or seventies with acute or convalescent COVID-19.

This clone has just one count. J is TRBJ1-6 and V is TRBV3-1 (or the pseudogene TRBV3-2); no reliable D call. Trimming pared 0 bases from V and 7 bases from J, leaving 10 bases between. Germline loops: CDR1 LGHDT, CDR2 YNNKEL (reference sequence). This CDR3 contains 15 residues. CDR3 in DNA: TGTGCCAGCAGCCAAGAGGGAGAAGGAAATTCACCCCTCCACTTT. Encoded protein: CASSQEGEGNSPLHF.

The chain is built from TRBV6-5 and TRBJ2-7; no definite D call. In germline, CDR1 is MNHEY, CDR2 SVGAGI. V lost 0 bases and J lost 1, with 7 bases in between. CDR3 size: 14 residues. The CDR3 DNA is TGTGCCAGCAGTTACTCGCATCGGTCCTACGAGCAGTACTTC. Its translation is CASSYSHRSYEQYF.

The CDR3 DNA sequence: TGTGCCAGCAGCTTTAGAAGCAATCAGCCCCAGCATTTT. Protein sequence: CASSFRSNQPQHF. This chain joins TRBV5-8 and TRBJ1-5; D gene ambiguous. V was trimmed by 2 bases and J by 1 base, leaving 4 bases between them. The CDR3 loop spans 13 amino acids. Germline V gene sequence: CDR1 SGHTS, CDR2 YDEGEE. Full variable domain (rest looked up from reference TRBV5-8 and TRBJ1-5): EAGVTQSPTHLIKTRGQQATLRCSPISGHTSVYWYQQALGLGLQFLLWYDEGEERNRGNFPPRFSGRQFPNYSSELNVNALELEDSALYLCASSFRSNQPQHFGDGTRLSIL.

The V and J genes are TRBV12-5 and TRBJ2-7, with TRBD2 matching 12 bases. The trim removed 0 bases at V and 1 base at J, leaving 16 bases unmatched. The V gene's germline CDR1 is LGHNT and CDR2 FRNRAP. The CDR3 contains 21 residues. CDR3 bases: TGTGCTAGTGGTTTGGTACCACAGAAGACTAGCGGGGGTAATATTTCCTACGAGCAGTACTTC. Residues: CASGLVPQKTSGGNISYEQYF.

This clone is a singleton in its sample. The chain employs TRBV19 and TRBJ1-2; D ambiguous. The CDR3 has 12 amino acids. V was shortened by 3 bases and J by 3 bases, with 5 bases between the two germline ends. The germline CDR1 and CDR2 sequences are LNHDA and SQIVND (reference sequence). The CDR3 reads CASSMRDYGYTF. The CDR3 coding sequence is TGTGCCAGTAGTATGAGGGACTATGGCTACACCTTC.

The V gene is TRBV20-1, the J gene TRBJ1-2, with a tentative D call TRBD1 (6 bases). The length of the CDR3 is 11 residues. The ends were cut back, 4 bases at V and 13 bases at J, with 16 bases in the middle. Germline CDR1 reads DFQATT; CDR2 reads SNEGSKA (reference sequence). The CDR3 nucleotides read TGCAGTGCTAACCCCACAGGGTATTTCACCTTC. Its translation: CSANPTGYFTF.

The rearrangement joins TRBV5-1 to TRBJ1-2; D gene uncertain. The V end was cut by 4 bases, the J end by 1 base, with 14 bases between. CDR3 size: 15 residues. The germline CDR1 and CDR2 sequences are SGHRS and YFSETQ. CDR3 region: CASSRVVRGNYGYTF. DNA for the CDR3: TGCGCCAGCAGCCGGGTGGTACGGGGTAACTATGGCTACACCTTC.

This chain joins TRBV5-4 and TRBJ1-2; D uncertain. CDR1 and CDR2 from the germline V gene are SGHNT and YYREEE (reference sequence). The CDR3 extends over 12 amino acids. V dropped 0 bases and J dropped 6 bases, with 6 bases sitting between them. Here the CDR3 reads CASSLGSDGYTF. CDR3 DNA: TGTGCCAGCAGCTTGGGGTCGGATGGCTACACCTTC.

The chain links TRBV5-1 to TRBJ1-1, with 7 positions matching TRBD1. The V and J ends lost 4 bases and 0 bases, in that order; junction bases with no gene match: 6. The V gene's germline CDR1 is SGHRS and CDR2 YFSETQ. The CDR3 contains 15 residues. The CDR3 nucleotides are TGCGCCAGCAGCGGGGACAGAGGAATGAACACTGAAGCTTTCTTT. Protein product: CASSGDRGMNTEAFF. Using reference TRBV5-1 and TRBJ1-1 for the parts outside the CDR3, the full variable domain is KAGVTQTPRYLIKTRGQQVTLSCSPISGHRSVSWYQQTPGQGLQFLFEYFSETQRNKGNFPGRFSGRQFSNSRSEMNVSTLELGDSALYLCASSGDRGMNTEAFFGQGTRLTVV.